These 10 T cell receptor beta chains were sequenced from one sample in a study of control samples from healthy donors and cancer patients. The method was immunoSEQ multiplex PCR; TCRdb's version includes in-frame clones alone and lacks a portion of them. The sample carries approximately 230,000 clones, approximately 80% recorded once. The specimen was PBMCs. Source of these receptors: a woman aged 55-69 years with lung cancer.

The V gene is TRBV30, the J gene TRBJ1-4; D gene ambiguous. This CDR3 is built from 13 residues. CDR1 GTSNPN and CDR2 SVGIG come from the germline V gene (reference sequence). Trimming left V 0 bases short and J 5 bases short, with 7 bases between. CDR3 region: CAWSVRANEKLFF. The CDR3 DNA reads TGTGCCTGGAGTGTAAGGGCCAATGAAAAACTGTTTTTT.

The chain employs TRBV6-1 and TRBJ1-5; D perhaps matches TRBD1 (6 bases). This CDR3 contains 15 residues. In germline, CDR1 is MNHNS, CDR2 SASEGT. Between the trimmed V and J ends, which lost 1 base and 7 bases, there was a span of 14 bases. CDR3 residues: CASSEGGGRAQPQHF. The CDR3 bases are TGTGCCAGCAGTGAAGGGGGGGGCAGGGCACAGCCCCAGCATTTT.

This clone was observed a single time. The rearrangement links TRBV10-1 to TRBJ1-1, with D unresolved. From germline, CDR1 is WNHNN and CDR2 SYGVQD (reference sequence). The CDR3 is 12 residues long. Trimming shortened V by 3 bases and J by 2 bases, and 4 bases separated the two germline ends. The DNA of the CDR3 is TGCGCCAGCAGTGACAGAAACACTGAAGCTTTCTTT. Translation gives CASSDRNTEAFF.

The chain couples TRBV6-1 to TRBJ1-2; tentative D call: TRBD1 (5 bases). The CDR3 has 15 residues. The V end lost 1 base, the J end lost 6 bases, and 15 bases lay between the germline ends. The germline gives CDR1 MNHNS, CDR2 SASEGT. The CDR3 loop is CASSEGVGGYDGYTF. The CDR3, as DNA: TGTGCCAGCAGTGAAGGGGTTGGGGGGTACGATGGCTACACCTTC.

The chain links TRBV2 to TRBJ1-1; 10 nucleotides align to TRBD1. With 4 bases clipped from V and 5 bases from J, the junction kept 4 bases outside the gene matches. The V gene's germline CDR1 is SNHLY and CDR2 FYNNEI. CDR3 size: 14 residues. The DNA of the CDR3 is TGTGCCAGCAGTGCCGGGACAGGGGTTACTGAAGCTTTCTTT. Translated, it gives CASSAGTGVTEAFF.

The genes are TRBV4-1 and TRBJ2-2; D call uncertain. With 4 bases removed from V and 3 bases from J, the gap between germline ends came to 9 bases. Per the germline V gene, CDR1 is MGHRA and CDR2 is YSYEKL. This CDR3 comprises 14 residues. CDR3 region: CASSPHRDTGELFF. For the CDR3, the DNA is TGCGCCAGCAGCCCCCACCGGGACACCGGGGAGCTGTTTTTT.

This chain links TRBV24-1 with TRBJ2-1; TRBD2 matches 12 bases. V was clipped by 5 bases and J by 3 bases; unmatched bases: 13. Germline assignment: CDR1 KGHDR and CDR2 SFDVKD. The CDR3 is 19 amino acids. CDR3 in DNA: TGTGCCACCAGTGTCAAGGGCGCTAGCGGGGGGGCCATCTACAATGAGCAGTTCTTC. Translating it yields CATSVKGASGGAIYNEQFF.

The genes are TRBV19 and TRBJ1-1, with 11 bases aligning to TRBD1. The V gene's germline CDR1 is LNHDA and CDR2 SQIVND (reference sequence). The CDR3 totals 14 residues. After removal of 5 bases from V and 6 bases from J, the junction contained 5 bases not matched to a gene. The CDR3 sequence is CASSVGQGAPEAFF. In DNA, the CDR3 is TGTGCCAGTAGTGTTGGACAGGGGGCCCCTGAAGCTTTCTTT.

The V gene is TRBV5-1, the J gene TRBJ1-5, with 12 bases aligning to TRBD1. The ends lost 4 bases at V and 1 base at J; junction bases unmatched: 6. Germline CDR1 is SGHRS and CDR2 is YFSETQ. The CDR3 length is 17 residues. Here the CDR3 DNA reads TGCGCCAGCAGCCCGGGACAGGGGGCAAGGAGCAATCAGCCCCAGCATTTT. This codes for CASSPGQGARSNQPQHF.

V and J are TRBV6-5 and TRBJ1-6; tentative D call: TRBD1 (6 bases). Deletions cut 0 bases from V and 11 bases from J, with 8 bases between. Per the germline V gene, CDR1 is MNHEY and CDR2 is SVGAGI. The CDR3 is 13 residues long. The CDR3 DNA follows: TGTGCCAGCAGTTACTCGAGGGGGGCACCCCTCCACTTT. Amino acids: CASSYSRGAPLHF.